The present T cell receptor (beta chain) was sequenced within a study of cytomegalovirus exposure and HLA in healthy donors. 60 Vbeta and 13 Jbeta primers were used in PCR. Assay used: immunoSEQ multiplex PCR; TCRdb lists only in-frame clones, some missing. Of approximately 130,000 clones in the sample, 75% to 90% are singletons; the top ten hold about 6.7%. Sequenced sample: PBMCs. This TCR derives from a woman in her thirties in good health and CMV-seropositive.

Here the CDR3 DNA reads TGTGCCAGCAGTTTATCGAGGGGGGGGCTAGCGGGGCGGGAGCAGTTCTTC. This gives the protein CASSLSRGGLAGREQFF. The chain uses TRBV27 and TRBJ2-1, with 9 bases identical to TRBD2. The CDR3 totals 17 residues. V gave up 0 bases and J gave up 10 bases; unmatched junction bases: 13. Per the germline V gene, CDR1 is MNHEY and CDR2 is SMNVEV (reference sequence).